This TCR beta chain is from a study of cytomegalovirus exposure and HLA in healthy donors (dated by TCRdb to between 2016 and 2019). Concerning the study at large: A later analysis indicated that the roughly 130 validation repertoires were generated on the platform also employed for the 650 to 850 repertoires of the first cohort. The study was designed to test whether signatures of past pathogen exposure could be identified by cataloging public T cell receptors. Along with the roughly 700-subject first cohort, a separate validation cohort of approximately 110 different subjects was used. To predict cytomegalovirus infection status, the study combined high-throughput TCR immunosequencing, statistical association of individual TCRs with disease status, and machine learning. The paper as a whole reports these results and caveats: In both the original and validation cohorts, the classifier was reported to diagnose cytomegalovirus status with high specificity and sensitivity. According to the authors, the approach could potentially be generalized to other disease states and immunological phenotypes. In vitro tests confirmed that three of the cytomegalovirus-associated TCR beta chains recognize cytomegalovirus antigens. The study gave a list of more than 150 TCR beta chains associated with cytomegalovirus. Most TCR sequences were seen in very few donors, while some public TCRs were found in many individuals. A later analysis lacked HLA typing for the validation cohort, so it scored co-occurrence in that cohort across all 110 or so repertoires. Of the cluster scores, about 94% were above 0 in a later analysis, which found that TCRs clustered in the first cohort also tended to co-occur in the 120 or so validation repertoires.

The germline V gene gives CDR1 as MDHEN and CDR2 as SYDVKM. V loses 4 bases, J loses 0 bases, and the germline ends lie 11 bases apart. The CDR3 goes from the cysteine to the phenylalanine over 15 residues. Only the CDR3 part of the read is kept: 45 bases, read in frame from the first base. Donors formed part of the validation cohort, which comprised about 130 subjects and was distinct from the first cohort of some 700 subjects. The library relied on the immunoSEQ multiplex PCR assay. The paper's processing steps were these. To diagnose cytomegalovirus status from the catalog of TCR beta chain sequences, a statistical classification framework was built. The immuneACCESS repertoire file appears here via TCRdb, limited to in-frame rearrangements. These files lack a portion of the clones; in checked studies, under half of the deficit traces to unresolved V genes, and the cause of the others is not known. Clonal size and the V and J genes are those of that table, whereas D and trimming came from the DNA. This sample comprises about 120,000 clones, about 96% of them detected only once. The ten top clones hold 1.5% to 2% of the sample.

Turning to this clone: Its antigen is still unknown. No much larger clonotype is one base removed from it; base qualities were not supplied.

This receptor was obtained from a man between 18 and 35 years old in good health and CMV-seronegative. Sample: PBMCs. The chain is made from TRBV28 and TRBJ2-3; TRBD2 is a weak D gene call, 5 bases matching. The nucleotides read TGTGCCAGCAGTTCCCGGGGATCCAGCACAGATACGCAGTATTTT. This is translated as CASSSRGSSTDTQYF.